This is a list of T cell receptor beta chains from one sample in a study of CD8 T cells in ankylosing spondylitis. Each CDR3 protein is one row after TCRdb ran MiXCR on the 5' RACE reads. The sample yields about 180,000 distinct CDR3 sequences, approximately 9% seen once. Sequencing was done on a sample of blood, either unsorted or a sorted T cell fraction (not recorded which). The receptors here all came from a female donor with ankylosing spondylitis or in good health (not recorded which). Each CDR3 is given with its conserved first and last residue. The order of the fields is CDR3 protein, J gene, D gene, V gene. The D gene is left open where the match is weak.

CASSLGGSLQQYF TRBJ2-7 - TRBV5-4
CASSPRPSSYEQYF TRBJ2-7 - TRBV9
CASRGSPGSTEQFF TRBJ2-1 - TRBV2
CASSPGTSLAYTQYF TRBJ2-3 TRBD2 TRBV27
CASSIRDDYEQYF TRBJ2-7 - TRBV18
CASSGSGRALVQYF TRBJ2-7 TRBD2 TRBV5-4
CASSFGVGGDTQYF TRBJ2-3 - TRBV5-5
CSARGDSVNTEAFF TRBJ1-1 TRBD1 TRBV20-1
CASSLGGLQDTQYF TRBJ2-3 - TRBV7-6
CASSLGWGDSEAFF TRBJ1-1 - TRBV5-4
CASSPTGTSSVEQFF TRBJ2-1 TRBD2 TRBV7-2
CASNSMGGTDTQYF TRBJ2-3 - TRBV5-1
CASLWGARNEQFF TRBJ2-1 - TRBV7-9
CASSLAASGTSSVYEQYF TRBJ2-7 TRBD2 TRBV28
CASSQEWLAANEQFF TRBJ2-1 TRBD2 TRBV4-3
CASSLGPGLSYEQYF TRBJ2-7 - TRBV5-4
CASSFYNYNEQFF TRBJ2-1 - TRBV28
CASSQGTGFEQFF TRBJ2-1 - TRBV4-2
CASSQDSRGRRNEQFF TRBJ2-1 - TRBV3-1
CASSLVGVGRETQYF TRBJ2-5 - TRBV7-6
CASSIMGFGGNSPLHF TRBJ1-6 - TRBV19
CASSVSGGPSKTQYF TRBJ2-5 TRBD2 TRBV9
CASIPGTASYNEQFF TRBJ2-1 TRBD1 TRBV12-3/TRBV12-4
CASSQGLAVNTGELFF TRBJ2-2 TRBD2 TRBV4-3
CASSQDGGRQETQYF TRBJ2-5 - TRBV4-2
CASSPLGTGGTYNEQFF TRBJ2-1 TRBD1 TRBV18
CSAITRDHRSTDTQYF TRBJ2-3 - TRBV20-1
CASSAQREIYEQYF TRBJ2-7 - TRBV18
CASRPGLAGGEIQYF TRBJ2-5 TRBD2 TRBV2
CTSSPAWGDQETQYF TRBJ2-5 - TRBV7-9
CASSQDRLAGDTQYF TRBJ2-3 TRBD2 TRBV4-3
CATSRDMGHRDEQFF TRBJ2-1 - TRBV15
CASSYYGFYEQYF TRBJ2-7 - TRBV6-2/TRBV6-3
CASSQDRGQEETQYF TRBJ2-5 - TRBV4-3
CASSKEKGINEKLFF TRBJ1-4 - TRBV21-1
CSVESPGGITYGYTF TRBJ1-2 TRBD1 TRBV29-1
CASSPGTGYQPQHF TRBJ1-5 TRBD1 TRBV27
CASSFTPHGLAGGETQYF TRBJ2-5 TRBD2 TRBV5-1
CASSLAGTVDLFSYEQYF TRBJ2-7 - TRBV27
CASSFNKETQYF TRBJ2-5 - TRBV18
CSTHPERSPNYGYTF TRBJ1-2 - TRBV29-1
CASILQGTYNEQFF TRBJ2-1 - TRBV5-6
CASSQDRRGGWSGSIDEQFF TRBJ2-1 TRBD2 TRBV4-3
CASSQFRGSGNTIYF TRBJ1-3 - TRBV4-3
CASRGLAGSYEQYF TRBJ2-7 TRBD2 TRBV6-2/TRBV6-3
CSARAPGFSNEQFF TRBJ2-1 - TRBV20-1
CASTPGDRGSAGELFF TRBJ2-2 TRBD1 TRBV5-8
CASSFLANTGELFF TRBJ2-2 - TRBV12-3/TRBV12-4
CASSHQMGYYGYTF TRBJ1-2 - TRBV7-9
CASSLGAGYGEELFF TRBJ2-2 - TRBV5-6
CASSQDGGEGAETQYF TRBJ2-5 - TRBV3-1
CASSPRTVRNTGELFF TRBJ2-2 - TRBV6-1
CASSFLPARGSGEQYF TRBJ2-7 - TRBV27
CSARSFLAVEDIQYF TRBJ2-4 - TRBV20-1